This T cell receptor beta chain derives from a study of blood T cell repertoires in COVID-19. Study at large: Sample material is recorded as cDNA or gDNA derived from T cells, B-cell-depleted T cells, or PBMCs.

The CDR3 spans 16 residues. V lost 1 base and J lost 6; bases outside the gene matches: 3. Germline values: CDR1 SGHVS, CDR2 FNYEAQ. The method was immunoSEQ multiplex PCR; TCRdb's version includes in-frame clones alone and lacks a portion of them. The sample has around 280,000 clones; 90% are singletons. This clone appeared many times. This clonotype originated in a woman aged 18-35 years with acute COVID-19. Sequenced input: PBMCs or T cells enriched from blood (not recorded which). The chain employs TRBV7-6 and TRBJ2-1; 13 bases agree with TRBD2. Here the CDR3 DNA reads TGTGCCAGCAGCTTAGGACTAGCGGGAGGTGTCAATGAGCAGTTCTTC. Protein sequence: CASSLGLAGGVNEQFF.